Below, 5 T cell receptor beta chains from the same sample are listed, as sequenced in a study of cytomegalovirus exposure and HLA in healthy donors. 13 Jbeta primers and 60 Vbeta primers were used for the PCR. Clones were read by immunoSEQ multiplex PCR, and TCRdb kept only the in-frame ones, dropping some. Of tens of thousands of clones listed, 70% to 85% were seen once; the top ten hold roughly an eighth. Sequencing input: PBMCs. These receptors were obtained from a human donor in good health.

This chain connects TRBV6-1 to TRBJ2-7, with 9 bases aligning to TRBD2. Germline loops: CDR1 MNHNS, CDR2 SASEGT. V lost 2 bases to trimming and J lost 0 bases; unmatched junction nucleotides: 2. The CDR3 spans 15 residues. CDR3 loop: CASSEFSGSSYEQYF. For the CDR3, the DNA is TGTGCCAGCAGTGAATTTAGCGGGAGCTCCTACGAGCAGTACTTC.

V is TRBV9 and J is TRBJ1-3; D is uncertain. Trimming took off 1 base at V and 5 bases at J, with 13 bases between the two ends. CDR1 is SGDLS and CDR2 is YYNGEE in the germline V gene. The CDR3 runs 15 residues. The CDR3 sequence is CASSVSGGQRNTIYF. CDR3 sequence (DNA): TGTGCCAGCAGCGTATCCGGTGGTCAACGAAACACCATATATTTT. Full variable domain (missing parts from reference TRBV9 and TRBJ1-3): DSGVTQTPKHLITATGQRVTLRCSPRSGDLSVYWYQQSLDQGLQFLIQYYNGEERAKGNILERFSAQQFPDLHSELNLSSLELGDSALYFCASSVSGGQRNTIYFGEGSWLTVV.

This clone was detected once. The genes are TRBV19 and TRBJ2-7; 11 nucleotides match TRBD2. V trimming: 4 bases; J trimming: 4 bases; junction bases outside the gene matches: 6. There are 15 residues in the CDR3. Germline V gives CDR1 LNHDA, CDR2 SQIVND (reference sequence). The CDR3 DNA sequence: TGTGCCAGTAGTACACTAGCGGGAGTTGGGTACGAGCAGTACTTC. Protein sequence: CASSTLAGVGYEQYF. The variable domain in full, with the rest retrieved from reference TRBV19 and TRBJ2-7, is DGGITQSPKYLFRKEGQNVTLSCEQNLNHDAMYWYRQDPGQGLRLIYYSQIVNDFQKGDIAEGYSVSREKKESFPLTVTSAQKNPTAFYLCASSTLAGVGYEQYFGPGTRLTVT.

J is TRBJ2-7 and V is TRBV29-1; tentatively, D is TRBD2 (5 bases). Germline loops: CDR1 SQVTM, CDR2 ANQGSEA. Trimming took 7 bases from V and 0 from J, leaving 13 bases between them. The CDR3 consists of 13 residues. The CDR3 sequence is CSARTRSSYEQYF. The CDR3 region has the DNA TGCAGCGCCCGTACTAGGAGCTCCTACGAGCAGTACTTC.

V and J are TRBV7-3 and TRBJ2-1; 10 positions agree with TRBD2. The germline CDR1 and CDR2 sequences are SGHTA and FQGTGA. V dropped 5 bases and J dropped 2; count of bases not matched to a gene: 6. The CDR3 has 16 amino acids. CDR3 protein: CASSPSGTSAYNEQFF. CDR3 in DNA: TGTGCCAGCAGCCCTAGTGGGACTAGCGCCTACAATGAGCAGTTCTTC.